The source of this T cell receptor beta chain is a study of response to subunit inactivated influenza vaccine. TCRdb re-analysed the RT-PCR reads in MiXCR, keeping a single row per CDR3 protein. This sample carries roughly 180,000 distinct CDR3 sequences, about 9% of them seen once, and the ten largest clones take approximately 10%. Turning to this clonotype: Antigen: not known.

The CDR3 loop spans 13 amino acids. Trimming removed 5 bases at V and 7 bases at J, with 17 bases between. In germline, CDR1 is SQVTM, CDR2 ANQGSEA. General study findings and limits: Seasonal influenza vaccination, on each occasion, was suggested by the authors to recruit few new T cells.

The TCR was taken from a man aged 45 to 65 who received an inactivated influenza vaccine. The material sequenced was non-naive T cells sorted from PBMCs, taken on the day of vaccination. V and J are TRBV29-1 and TRBJ1-2, with a tentative D call TRBD1 (5 bases). DNA for the CDR3: TGCAGCGTTTCGGGCAGTCCCGGGGGTGGCTACACCTTC. Translation gives CSVSGSPGGGYTF.